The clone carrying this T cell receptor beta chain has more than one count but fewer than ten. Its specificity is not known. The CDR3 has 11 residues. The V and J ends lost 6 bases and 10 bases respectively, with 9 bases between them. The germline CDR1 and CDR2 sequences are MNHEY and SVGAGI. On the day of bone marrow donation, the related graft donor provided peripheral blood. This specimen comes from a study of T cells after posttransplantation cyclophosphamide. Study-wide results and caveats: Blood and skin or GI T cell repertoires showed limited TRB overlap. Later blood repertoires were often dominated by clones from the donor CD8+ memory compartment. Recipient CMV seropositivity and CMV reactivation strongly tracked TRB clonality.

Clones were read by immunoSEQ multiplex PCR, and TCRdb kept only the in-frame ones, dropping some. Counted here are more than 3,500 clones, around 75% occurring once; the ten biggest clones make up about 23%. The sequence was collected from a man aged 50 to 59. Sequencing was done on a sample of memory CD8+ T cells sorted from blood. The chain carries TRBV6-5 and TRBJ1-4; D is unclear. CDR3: CASRTESKLFF. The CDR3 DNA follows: TGTGCCAGCAGAACCGAGTCAAAACTGTTTTTT.